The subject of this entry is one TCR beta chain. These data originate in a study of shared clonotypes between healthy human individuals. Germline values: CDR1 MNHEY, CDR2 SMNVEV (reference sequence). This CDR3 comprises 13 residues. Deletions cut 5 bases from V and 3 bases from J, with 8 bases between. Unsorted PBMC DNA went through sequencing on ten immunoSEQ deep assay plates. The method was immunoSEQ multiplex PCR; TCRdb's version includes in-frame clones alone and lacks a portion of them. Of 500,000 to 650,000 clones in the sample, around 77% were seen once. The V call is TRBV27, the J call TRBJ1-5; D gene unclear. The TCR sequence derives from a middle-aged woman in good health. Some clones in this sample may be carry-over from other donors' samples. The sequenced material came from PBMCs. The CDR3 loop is CASSHRSNQPQHF. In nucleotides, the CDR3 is TGTGCCAGCAGTCACCGGTCCAATCAGCCCCAGCATTTT.